Below are 16 T cell receptor beta chains sequenced from a single sample in a study of Graves' ophthalmopathy and Graves' hyperthyroidism. From RNA, the CDR3 regions of TCR beta chains were amplified and sequenced. The first-round RT-PCR employed HTBI primers together with the Qiagen OneStep RT-PCR kit. A multiplex PCR was then performed as the second round. TCRdb processed the multiplex PCR reads anew with MiXCR; each CDR3 protein has one entry. Among 350,000 to 400,000 distinct CDR3 sequences listed, around 20% were seen once. Sequencing was done on a sample of peripheral blood. These receptors were taken from a woman under 30 with Graves' ophthalmopathy.

This clonotype appeared many times. The V call is TRBV6-5, the J call TRBJ2-6; the D is unclear. CDR1 and CDR2 (germline): MNHEY, SVGAGI. The V end lost 6 bases, the J end lost 0 bases, and 18 bases lay between the germline ends. This CDR3 has 18 amino acids. The CDR3 DNA is TGTGCCAGCAGACCGGTCCAGTCCCCCGCCTCTGGGGCCAACGTCCTGACTTTC. It codes for CASRPVQSPASGANVLTF.

The table lists this clonotype with a few counts. The chain recombines TRBV30 with TRBJ2-7; D possibly uses TRBD1 or TRBD2 (6 bases each). V was clipped by 1 base and J by 6 bases, with 16 bases between them. Germline V gives CDR1 GTSNPN, CDR2 SVGIG (reference sequence). The CDR3 loop spans 14 amino acids. The CDR3: CAWSAFRRGREQYF. CDR3 in DNA: TGTGCCTGGAGTGCTTTTCGACGGGGGCGCGAGCAGTACTTC.

This clonotype came up a few times. The CDR3 DNA is TGCGCCAGCAGCTTGATCGTTGAAGGGGGCGTAAAGAACACTGAAGCTTTCTTT. Its translation: CASSLIVEGGVKNTEAFF. The chain has TRBV5-1 and TRBJ1-1; 7 nucleotides align to TRBD1. Trimming cost V 1 base and J 1 base; bases outside gene matches: 13. CDR1 is SGHRS, CDR2 YFSETQ, per germline. This CDR3 is 18 amino acids long.

This clonotype was picked up many times. The chain employs TRBV6-5 and TRBJ1-5; weak D call: TRBD1 (5 bases). V lost 4 bases and J 3 bases, leaving 13 bases between the germline ends. This CDR3 has 15 amino acids. Germline-derived CDR1 and CDR2 are MNHEY and SVGAGI. CDR3: CASSSDDGANQPQHF. CDR3 DNA sequence: TGTGCCAGCAGTTCCGACGACGGGGCCAATCAGCCCCAGCATTTT.

The sample holds many counts of this clonotype. This chain joins TRBV15 and TRBJ1-3; D gene unclear. The CDR3 runs 19 residues. Germline CDR1 and CDR2: LNHNV and YYDKDF (reference sequence). The V and J ends lost 0 bases and 0 bases respectively, with 18 bases between them. Written as DNA, the CDR3 is TGTGCCACCAGCAGAGATCCCAGAAGACTTACCCCCTCTGGAAACACCATATATTTT. Protein sequence: CATSRDPRRLTPSGNTIYF.

On this clonotype: A junction end diverges from the germline sequence, so it may reflect a read error. The J gene is TRBJ1-5, the V gene TRBV5-1, with D perhaps matching TRBD1 (5 bases). Germline CDR1 reads SGHRS; CDR2 reads YFSETQ. The CDR3 has 16 amino acids. CDR3 loop: CASSPGGAYSNHPQHF. DNA of the CDR3: TGCGCCAGCAGCCCTGGAGGGGCTTATAGCAATCATCCCCAGCATTTT.

This clonotype has a count of ten or more. The J gene is TRBJ2-5, the V gene TRBV6-1; 7 positions match TRBD2. This CDR3 has 16 residues. V shed 1 base and J 5 bases; nucleotides not matched to a gene: 10. Germline V lookup: CDR1 MNHNS, CDR2 SASEGT. The CDR3 is CASSEELAARSETQYF. The CDR3 coding sequence is TGTGCCAGCAGTGAAGAGCTAGCGGCCCGTTCGGAGACCCAGTACTTC.

This clonotype was observed at least ten times. This chain links TRBV30 with TRBJ1-1; D remains ambiguous. The CDR3 consists of 12 residues. V was shortened by 2 bases and J by 7 bases, with 11 bases between the two germline ends. The germline CDR1 and CDR2 sequences are GTSNPN and SVGIG (reference sequence). In nucleotides, the CDR3 is TGTGCCTGGAGTCCTGGGCCTCGTGAAGCTTTCTTT. Residues: CAWSPGPREAFF.

In this sample, this clonotype turned up many times. This chain links TRBV4-2 with TRBJ1-3; no definite D call. This CDR3 is built from 16 residues. The ends were cut back, 0 bases at V and 7 bases at J, with 16 bases in the middle. CDR1 and CDR2 (germline): LGHNA, YNFKEQ. The CDR3 region has the DNA TGTGCCAGCAGCCAAGAGCGCACCCCGGGAGGCAACACCATATATTTT. Translation gives CASSQERTPGGNTIYF.

This clonotype was observed at least ten times. The V and J genes are TRBV12-3 or TRBV12-4 and TRBJ1-1; weak D call: TRBD1 (6 bases). This CDR3 region has 16 residues. Trimming took off 5 bases at V and 4 bases at J, with 20 bases between the two ends. CDR3 in amino acids: CASSPRSGGKPTEAFF. CDR3 nucleotide sequence: TGTGCCAGCAGTCCGAGGTCGGGGGGCAAACCCACTGAAGCTTTCTTT.

This clonotype was recorded a few times. It may be a read error: a sequence one base away is much more abundant. The gene calls are TRBV6-2 or TRBV6-3 and TRBJ1-1; 10 bases are shared with TRBD1. The CDR3 runs 15 residues. The junction had 9 bases not matched to a gene; V was cut back by 8 bases and J by 3 bases. CDR1 is MNHEY, CDR2 SVGEGT, per germline. CDR3 loop: CASSTWDRGHTEAFF. The CDR3 region has the DNA TGTGCCAGCTCAACATGGGACAGGGGACACACTGAAGCTTTCTTT.

This clonotype was counted at least ten times. V and J are TRBV28 and TRBJ1-6; D unresolved. From germline, CDR1 is MDHEN and CDR2 SYDVKM. The CDR3 consists of 15 residues. Trimming pared 3 bases from V and 8 bases from J, leaving 14 bases between. The CDR3 DNA reads TGTGCCAGCAGTTTCCCGAGACCACGGGATTCACCCCTCCACTTT. Residues: CASSFPRPRDSPLHF.

This clonotype was recorded many times. The chain has TRBV20-1 and TRBJ1-2; D is undetermined. V was cut by 0 bases and J by 12 bases, with 11 bases left in between. Germline V gives CDR1 DFQATT, CDR2 SNEGSKA (reference sequence). The CDR3 runs to 11 residues. CDR3 in amino acids: CSARDIDRDTF. CDR3 sequence (DNA): TGCAGTGCTAGAGATATAGACCGCGACACCTTC.

This clonotype showed up many times. The chain links TRBV2 to TRBJ2-7; D remains unclear. CDR1 and CDR2 (germline): SNHLY, FYNNEI. Trimming removed 0 bases from V and 3 bases from J, with 12 bases in between. This CDR3 contains 15 residues. CDR3 residues: CASSEASLPFYEQYF. DNA of the CDR3: TGTGCCAGCAGTGAAGCCTCGCTACCTTTCTACGAGCAGTACTTC.

This clonotype has a count of ten or more. V gene TRBV19 combines with J gene TRBJ1-1; TRBD1 matches 7 bases. The CDR3 has 14 amino acids. V dropped 9 bases and J dropped 4; count of bases not matched to a gene: 11. Germline V gene data show CDR1 as LNHDA and CDR2 as SQIVND (reference sequence). CDR3 bases: TGTGCCAGCTCCCGCGCCAGGGGGGGCACTGAAGCTTTCTTT. Translated: CASSRARGGTEAFF.

The chain is built from TRBV27 and TRBJ2-7; a possible D gene is TRBD2 (5 bases). Trimming took 3 bases from V and 3 from J, leaving 12 bases between them. This CDR3 contains 14 residues. CDR1 is MNHEY and CDR2 is SMNVEV in the germline V gene (reference sequence). The CDR3 nucleotides read TGTGCCAGCAGTTTCTCTAGCAGCTACTACGAGCAGTACTTC. Its translation is CASSFSSSYYEQYF.